The clone carrying this T cell receptor beta chain appeared a single time. Its cognate antigen is unknown. The PCR had 60 Vbeta and 13 Jbeta primers. Assay used: immunoSEQ multiplex PCR; TCRdb lists only in-frame clones, some missing. In the table there are about 83,000 clones, 60% to 85% of which are singletons. The sample belongs to a study of cytomegalovirus exposure and HLA in healthy donors. Overall study results and limits: Sequencing likely generated an artifact that appeared as a cluster of highly shared sequence variants.

Sequenced material: PBMCs. This clonotype was obtained from a man younger than 35 in good health and CMV-seropositive.

The CDR3 DNA sequence: TGTGCCACCAGCGGAACACAGGGAGCCATTCAGCCCCAGCATTTT. Its protein is CATSGTQGAIQPQHF. V and J are TRBV15 and TRBJ1-5; weak D call: TRBD1 (6 bases). Deletions cut 5 bases from V and 6 bases from J, with 17 bases between. Looked up from germline, CDR1 is LNHNV and CDR2 is YYDKDF (reference sequence). The CDR3 has 15 amino acids.